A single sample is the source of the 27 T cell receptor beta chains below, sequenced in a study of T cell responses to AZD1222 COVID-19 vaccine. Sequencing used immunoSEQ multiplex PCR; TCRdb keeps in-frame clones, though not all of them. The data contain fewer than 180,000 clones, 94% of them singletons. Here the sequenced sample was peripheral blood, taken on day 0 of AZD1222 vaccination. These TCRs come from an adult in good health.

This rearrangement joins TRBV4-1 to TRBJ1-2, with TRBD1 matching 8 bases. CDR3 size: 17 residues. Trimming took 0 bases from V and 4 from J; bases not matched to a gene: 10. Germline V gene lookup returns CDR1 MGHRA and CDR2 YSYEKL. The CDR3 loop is CASSQDNVRDRFYGYTF. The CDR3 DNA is TGCGCCAGCAGCCAAGACAACGTCCGGGACAGGTTCTATGGCTACACCTTC.

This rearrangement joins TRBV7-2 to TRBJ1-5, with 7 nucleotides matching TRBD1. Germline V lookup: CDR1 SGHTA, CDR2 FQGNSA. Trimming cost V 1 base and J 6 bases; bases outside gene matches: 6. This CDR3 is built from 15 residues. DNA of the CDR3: TGTGCCAGCAGCTTAGGGACAGGTTCGGGTCAGCCCCAGCATTTT. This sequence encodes CASSLGTGSGQPQHF.

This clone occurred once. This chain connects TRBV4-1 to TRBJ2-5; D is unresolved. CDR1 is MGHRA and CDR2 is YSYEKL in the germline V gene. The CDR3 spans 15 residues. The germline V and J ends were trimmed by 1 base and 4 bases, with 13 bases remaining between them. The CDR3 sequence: CASSQVPAGGETQYF. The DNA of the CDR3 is TGCGCCAGCAGCCAAGTCCCGGCAGGTGGAGAGACCCAGTACTTC.

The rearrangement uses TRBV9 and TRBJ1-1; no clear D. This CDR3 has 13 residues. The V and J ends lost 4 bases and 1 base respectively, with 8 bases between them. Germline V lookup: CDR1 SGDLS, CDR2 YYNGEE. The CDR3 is CASSPVGNTEAFF. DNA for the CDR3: TGTGCCAGCAGCCCCGTTGGGAACACTGAAGCTTTCTTT.

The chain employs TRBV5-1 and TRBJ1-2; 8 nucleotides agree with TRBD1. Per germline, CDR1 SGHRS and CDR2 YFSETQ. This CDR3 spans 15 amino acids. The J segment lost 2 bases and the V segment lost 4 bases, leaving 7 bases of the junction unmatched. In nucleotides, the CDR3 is TGCGCCAGCAGCAGGGGACAGGTCGAAAACTATGGCTACACCTTC. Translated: CASSRGQVENYGYTF.

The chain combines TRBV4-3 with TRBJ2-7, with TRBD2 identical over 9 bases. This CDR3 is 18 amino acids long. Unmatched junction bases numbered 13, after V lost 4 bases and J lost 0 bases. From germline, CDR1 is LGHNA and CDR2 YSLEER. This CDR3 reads CASSPLRVAGVISYEQYV. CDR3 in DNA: TGCGCCAGCAGCCCCCTACGGGTAGCGGGAGTCATCTCCTACGAGCAGTACGTC.

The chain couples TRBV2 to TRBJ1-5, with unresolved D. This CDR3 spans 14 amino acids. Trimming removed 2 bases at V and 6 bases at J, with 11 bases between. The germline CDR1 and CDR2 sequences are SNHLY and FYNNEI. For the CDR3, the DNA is TGTGCCAGCAGTGAACTGAGGGCAGGTCAGCCCCAGCATTTT. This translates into CASSELRAGQPQHF.

The CDR3 bases are TGTGCCAGCAGCCTTGAACTGGGGGGGCTAAGGGCCAAAAACATTCAGTACTTC. It codes for CASSLELGGLRAKNIQYF. The V gene is TRBV11-3, the J gene TRBJ2-4; TRBD2 might be the D (7 bases). V was clipped by 5 bases and J by 1 base, with 21 bases between them. Germline V gene lookup returns CDR1 SGHNT and CDR2 YENEEA. This CDR3 contains 18 residues.

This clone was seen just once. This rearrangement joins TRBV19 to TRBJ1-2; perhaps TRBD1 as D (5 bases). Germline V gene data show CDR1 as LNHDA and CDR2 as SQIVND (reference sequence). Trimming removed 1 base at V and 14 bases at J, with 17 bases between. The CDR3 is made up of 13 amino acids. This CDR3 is CASSIVWDGLRTF. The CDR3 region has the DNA TGTGCCAGTAGTATAGTCTGGGACGGCCTTAGGACCTTC.

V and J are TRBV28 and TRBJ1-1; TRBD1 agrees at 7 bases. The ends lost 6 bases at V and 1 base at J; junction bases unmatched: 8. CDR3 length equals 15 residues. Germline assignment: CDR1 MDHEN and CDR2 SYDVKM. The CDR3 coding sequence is TGTGCCAGCAGCTACCCACAGGGGAGGAACACTGAAGCTTTCTTT. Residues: CASSYPQGRNTEAFF.

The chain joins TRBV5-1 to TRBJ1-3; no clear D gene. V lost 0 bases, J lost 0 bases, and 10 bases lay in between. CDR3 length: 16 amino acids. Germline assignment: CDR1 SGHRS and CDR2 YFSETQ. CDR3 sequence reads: CASSLAPGSSGNTIYF. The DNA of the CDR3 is TGCGCCAGCAGCTTGGCGCCAGGTAGCTCTGGAAACACCATATATTTT.

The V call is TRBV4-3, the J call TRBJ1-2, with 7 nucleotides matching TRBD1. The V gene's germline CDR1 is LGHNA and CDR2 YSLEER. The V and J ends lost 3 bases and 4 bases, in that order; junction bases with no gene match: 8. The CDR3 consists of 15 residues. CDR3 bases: TGCGCCAGCAGCCATAGAGCAGACAGGGCCTATGGCTACACCTTC. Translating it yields CASSHRADRAYGYTF.

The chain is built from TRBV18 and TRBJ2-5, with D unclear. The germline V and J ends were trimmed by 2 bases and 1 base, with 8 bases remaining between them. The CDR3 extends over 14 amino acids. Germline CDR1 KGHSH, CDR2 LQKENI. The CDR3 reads CASSPRRTQETQYF. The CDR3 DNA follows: TGTGCCAGCTCACCAAGACGGACCCAAGAGACCCAGTACTTC.

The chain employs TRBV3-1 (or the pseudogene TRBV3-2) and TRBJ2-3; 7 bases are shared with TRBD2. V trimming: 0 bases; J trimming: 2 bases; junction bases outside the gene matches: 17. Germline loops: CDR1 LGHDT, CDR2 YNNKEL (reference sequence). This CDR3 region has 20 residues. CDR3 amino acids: CASSQDPPGWGSGYTDTQYF. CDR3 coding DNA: TGTGCCAGCAGCCAAGACCCGCCCGGGTGGGGTAGCGGGTACACAGATACGCAGTATTTT.

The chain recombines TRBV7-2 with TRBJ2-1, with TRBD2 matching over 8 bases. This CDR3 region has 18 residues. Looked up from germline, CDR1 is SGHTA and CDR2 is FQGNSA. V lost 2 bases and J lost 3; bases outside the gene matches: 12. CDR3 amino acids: CASSLRFVSGENYNEQFF. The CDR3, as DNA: TGTGCCAGCAGCTTAAGGTTTGTTAGCGGGGAGAACTACAATGAGCAGTTCTTC.

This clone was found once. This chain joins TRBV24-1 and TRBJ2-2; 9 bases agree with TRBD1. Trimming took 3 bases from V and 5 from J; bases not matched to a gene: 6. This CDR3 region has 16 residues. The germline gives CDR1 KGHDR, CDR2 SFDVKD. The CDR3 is CATSDAGTGRTGELFF. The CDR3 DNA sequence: TGTGCCACCAGTGATGCCGGGACAGGGCGAACCGGGGAGCTGTTTTTT.

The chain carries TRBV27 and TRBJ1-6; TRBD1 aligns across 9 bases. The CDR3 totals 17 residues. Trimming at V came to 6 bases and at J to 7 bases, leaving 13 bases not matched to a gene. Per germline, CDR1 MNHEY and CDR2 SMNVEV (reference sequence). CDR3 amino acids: CASRVLRDRVQNSPLHF. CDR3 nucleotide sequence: TGTGCCAGCAGGGTCCTTAGGGACAGGGTACAGAATTCACCCCTCCACTTT.

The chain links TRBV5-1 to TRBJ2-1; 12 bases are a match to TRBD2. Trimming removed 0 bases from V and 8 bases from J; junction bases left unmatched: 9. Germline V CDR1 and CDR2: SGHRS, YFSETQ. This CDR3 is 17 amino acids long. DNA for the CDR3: TGCGCCAGCAGCTTGGCCGCTAGCGGGGGGGCCTGGGATGAGCAGTTCTTC. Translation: CASSLAASGGAWDEQFF.

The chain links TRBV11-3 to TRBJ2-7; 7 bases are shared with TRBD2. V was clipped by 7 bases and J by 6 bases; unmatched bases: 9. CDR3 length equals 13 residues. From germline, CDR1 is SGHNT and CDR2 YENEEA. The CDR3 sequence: CASTCGGICEQYV. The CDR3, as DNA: TGTGCCAGCACCTGCGGGGGTATATGCGAGCAGTACGTC.

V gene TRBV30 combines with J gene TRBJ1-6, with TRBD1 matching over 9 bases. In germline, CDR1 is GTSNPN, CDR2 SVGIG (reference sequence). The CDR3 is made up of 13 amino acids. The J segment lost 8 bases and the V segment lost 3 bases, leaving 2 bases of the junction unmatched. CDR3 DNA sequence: TGTGCCTGGAGCGGACAGGGGCATTCACCCCTCCACTTT. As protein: CAWSGQGHSPLHF.

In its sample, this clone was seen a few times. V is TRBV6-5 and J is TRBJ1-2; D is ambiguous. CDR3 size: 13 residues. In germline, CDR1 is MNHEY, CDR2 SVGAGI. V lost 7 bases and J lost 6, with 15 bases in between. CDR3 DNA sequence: TGTGCCAGCAAATCCGGATTTTTCGATGGCTACACCTTC. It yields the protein CASKSGFFDGYTF.

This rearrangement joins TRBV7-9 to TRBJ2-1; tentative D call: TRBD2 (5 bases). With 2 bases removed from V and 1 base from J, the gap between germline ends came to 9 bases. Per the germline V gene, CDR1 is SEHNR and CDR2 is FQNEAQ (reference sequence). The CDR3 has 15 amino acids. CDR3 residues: CASSLSTSSYNEQFF. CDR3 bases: TGTGCCAGCAGCTTAAGCACTAGTTCCTACAATGAGCAGTTCTTC.

The CDR3, as DNA: TGTGCCAGCAGCTTGACGGAATACAATGAGCAGTTCTTC. Translated, it gives CASSLTEYNEQFF. The V call is TRBV7-9, the J call TRBJ2-1, with no clear D. Trimming took off 3 bases at V and 4 bases at J, with 7 bases between the two ends. CDR1 is SEHNR and CDR2 is FQNEAQ in the germline V gene (reference sequence). The CDR3 has 13 residues. The entire variable domain, with the rest obtained from reference TRBV7-9 and TRBJ2-1, is as follows: DTGVSQNPRHKITKRGQNVTFRCDPISEHNRLYWYRQTLGQGPEFLTYFQNEAQLEKSRLLSDRFSAERPKGSFSTLEIQRTEQGDSAMYLCASSLTEYNEQFFGPGTRLTVL.

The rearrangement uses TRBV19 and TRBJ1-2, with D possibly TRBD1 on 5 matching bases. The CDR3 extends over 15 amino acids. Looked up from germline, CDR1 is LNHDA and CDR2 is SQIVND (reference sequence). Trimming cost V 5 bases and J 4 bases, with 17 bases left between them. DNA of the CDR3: TGTGCCAGTAGTGCCCGGGACGGTGTAATCTATGGCTACACCTTC. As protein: CASSARDGVIYGYTF.

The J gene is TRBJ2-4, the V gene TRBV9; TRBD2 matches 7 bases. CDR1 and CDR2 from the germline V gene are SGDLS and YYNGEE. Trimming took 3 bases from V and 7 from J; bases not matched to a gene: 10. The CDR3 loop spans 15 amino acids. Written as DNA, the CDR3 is TGTGCCAGCAGCGCCGAATGGGGGAGGGAGAACATTCAGTACTTC. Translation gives CASSAEWGRENIQYF.

CDR3 in DNA: TGTGCCAGCAGCTGGGTACATGGGGATACGCAGTATTTT. This gives the protein CASSWVHGDTQYF. The rearrangement uses TRBV7-8 and TRBJ2-3, with D unclear. V lost 4 bases and J lost 6, with 11 bases in between. The CDR3 sequence is 13 residues long. Germline V lookup: CDR1 SGHVS, CDR2 FQNEAQ.

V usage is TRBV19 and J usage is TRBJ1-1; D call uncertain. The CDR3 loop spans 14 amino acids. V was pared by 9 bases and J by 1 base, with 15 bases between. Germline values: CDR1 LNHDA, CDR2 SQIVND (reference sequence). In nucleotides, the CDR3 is TGTGCCAGCAACCTTTTTGTTGGGAACACTGAAGCTTTCTTT. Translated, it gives CASNLFVGNTEAFF.